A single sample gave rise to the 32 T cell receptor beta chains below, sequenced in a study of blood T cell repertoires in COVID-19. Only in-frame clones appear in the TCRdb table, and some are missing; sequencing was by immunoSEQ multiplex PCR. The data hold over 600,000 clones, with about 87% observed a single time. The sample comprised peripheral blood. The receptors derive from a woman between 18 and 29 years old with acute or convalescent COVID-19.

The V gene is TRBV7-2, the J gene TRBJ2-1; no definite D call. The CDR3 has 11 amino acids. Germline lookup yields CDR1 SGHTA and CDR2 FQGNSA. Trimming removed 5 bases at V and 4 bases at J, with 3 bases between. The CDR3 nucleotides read TGTGCCAGCAGCCCGTACAATGAGCAGTTCTTC. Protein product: CASSPYNEQFF.

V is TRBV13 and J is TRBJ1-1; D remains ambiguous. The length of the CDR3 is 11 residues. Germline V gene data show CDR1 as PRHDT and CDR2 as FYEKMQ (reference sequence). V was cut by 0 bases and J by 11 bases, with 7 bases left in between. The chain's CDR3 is CASSLGREAFF. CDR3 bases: TGTGCCAGCAGCTTAGGACGGGAGGCTTTCTTT.

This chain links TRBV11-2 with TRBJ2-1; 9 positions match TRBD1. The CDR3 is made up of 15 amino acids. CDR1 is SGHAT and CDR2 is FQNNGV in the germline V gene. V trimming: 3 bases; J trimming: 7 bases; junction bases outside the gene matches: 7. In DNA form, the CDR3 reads TGTGCCAGCAGCTTGGGAGGGACAGGGAAGAATGAGCAGTTCTTC. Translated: CASSLGGTGKNEQFF.

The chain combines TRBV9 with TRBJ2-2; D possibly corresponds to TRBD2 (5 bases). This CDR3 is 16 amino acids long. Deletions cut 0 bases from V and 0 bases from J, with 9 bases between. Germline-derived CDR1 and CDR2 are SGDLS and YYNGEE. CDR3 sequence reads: CASSVALGTNTGELFF. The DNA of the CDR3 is TGTGCCAGCAGCGTAGCTCTCGGGACGAACACCGGGGAGCTGTTTTTT.

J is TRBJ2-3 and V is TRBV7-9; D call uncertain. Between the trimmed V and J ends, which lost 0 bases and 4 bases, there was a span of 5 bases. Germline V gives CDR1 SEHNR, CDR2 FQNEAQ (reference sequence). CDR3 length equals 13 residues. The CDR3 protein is CASSLAAADTQYF. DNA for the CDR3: TGTGCCAGCAGCTTAGCCGCGGCAGATACGCAGTATTTT. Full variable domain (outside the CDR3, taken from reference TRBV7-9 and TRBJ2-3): DTGVSQNPRHKITKRGQNVTFRCDPISEHNRLYWYRQTLGQGPEFLTYFQNEAQLEKSRLLSDRFSAERPKGSFSTLEIQRTEQGDSAMYLCASSLAAADTQYFGPGTRLTVL.

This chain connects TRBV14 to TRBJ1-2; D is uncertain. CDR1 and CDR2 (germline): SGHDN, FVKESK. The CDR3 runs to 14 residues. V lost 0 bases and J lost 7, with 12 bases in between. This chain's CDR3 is CASSQDRRVGGYTF. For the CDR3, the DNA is TGTGCCAGCAGCCAAGATCGCCGGGTGGGTGGCTACACCTTC.

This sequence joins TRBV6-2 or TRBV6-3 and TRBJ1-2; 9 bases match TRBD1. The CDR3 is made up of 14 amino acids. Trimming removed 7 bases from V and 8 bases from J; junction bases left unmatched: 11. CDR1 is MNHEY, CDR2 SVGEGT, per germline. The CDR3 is CASTPGQGRLGYTF. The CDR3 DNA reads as TGTGCCAGCACCCCGGGACAGGGAAGGTTGGGCTACACCTTC.

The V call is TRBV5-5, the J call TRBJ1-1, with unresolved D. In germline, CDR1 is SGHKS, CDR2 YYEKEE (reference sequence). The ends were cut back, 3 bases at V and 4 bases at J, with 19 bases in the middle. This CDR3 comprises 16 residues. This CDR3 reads CASSSNLRGAGTEAFF. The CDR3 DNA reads TGTGCCAGCAGCTCGAACCTTCGAGGCGCCGGCACTGAAGCTTTCTTT.

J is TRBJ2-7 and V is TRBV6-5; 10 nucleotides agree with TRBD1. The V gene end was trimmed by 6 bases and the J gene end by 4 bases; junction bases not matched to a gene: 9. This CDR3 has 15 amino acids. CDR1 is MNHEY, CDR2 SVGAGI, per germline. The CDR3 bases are TGTGCCAGCAGCCTCCTGACAGGGGGCGGATACGAGCAGTACTTC. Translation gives CASSLLTGGGYEQYF.

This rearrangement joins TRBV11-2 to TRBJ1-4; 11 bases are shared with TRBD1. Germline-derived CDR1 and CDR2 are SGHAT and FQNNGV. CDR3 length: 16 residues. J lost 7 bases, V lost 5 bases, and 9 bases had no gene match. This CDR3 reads CASSRPTGTGGEKLFF. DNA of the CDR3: TGTGCCAGCAGCAGACCTACCGGGACAGGGGGTGAAAAACTGTTTTTT.

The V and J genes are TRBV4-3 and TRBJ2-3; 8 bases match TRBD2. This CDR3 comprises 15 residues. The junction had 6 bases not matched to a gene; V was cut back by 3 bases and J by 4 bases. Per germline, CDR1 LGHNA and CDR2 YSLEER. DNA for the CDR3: TGCGCCAGCAGCCACGCGGGAGGACGGGCAGATACGCAGTATTTT. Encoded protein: CASSHAGGRADTQYF.

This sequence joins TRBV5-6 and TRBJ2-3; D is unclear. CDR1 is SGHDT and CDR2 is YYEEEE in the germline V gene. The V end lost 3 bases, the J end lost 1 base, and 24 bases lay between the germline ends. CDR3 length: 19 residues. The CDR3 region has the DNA TGTGCCAGCAGCTCCCCCCAGCTTATGGGCCCATGGGGCACAGATACGCAGTATTTT. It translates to CASSSPQLMGPWGTDTQYF. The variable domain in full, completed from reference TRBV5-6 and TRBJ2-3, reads DAGVTQSPTHLIKTRGQQVTLRCSPKSGHDTVSWYQQALGQGPQFIFQYYEEEERQRGNFPDRFSGHQFPNYSSELNVNALLLGDSALYLCASSSPQLMGPWGTDTQYFGPGTRLTVL.

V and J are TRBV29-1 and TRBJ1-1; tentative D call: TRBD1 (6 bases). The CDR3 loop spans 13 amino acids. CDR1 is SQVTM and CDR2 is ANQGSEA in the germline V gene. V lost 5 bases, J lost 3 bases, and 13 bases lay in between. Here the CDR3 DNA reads TGCAGCGTTCGTGGGGGCACGGACACTGAAGCTTTCTTT. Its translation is CSVRGGTDTEAFF. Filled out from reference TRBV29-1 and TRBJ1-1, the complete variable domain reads SAVISQKPSRDICQRGTSLTIQCQVDSQVTMMFWYRQQPGQSLTLIATANQGSEATYESGFVIDKFPISRPNLTFSTLTVSNMSPEDSSIYLCSVRGGTDTEAFFGQGTRLTVV.

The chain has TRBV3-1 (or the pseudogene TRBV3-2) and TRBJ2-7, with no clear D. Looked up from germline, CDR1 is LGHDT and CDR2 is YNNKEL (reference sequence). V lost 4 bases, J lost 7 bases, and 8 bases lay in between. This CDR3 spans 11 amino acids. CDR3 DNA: TGTGCCAGCAGCCGCCAGGCGGAGCAGTACTTC. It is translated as CASSRQAEQYF.

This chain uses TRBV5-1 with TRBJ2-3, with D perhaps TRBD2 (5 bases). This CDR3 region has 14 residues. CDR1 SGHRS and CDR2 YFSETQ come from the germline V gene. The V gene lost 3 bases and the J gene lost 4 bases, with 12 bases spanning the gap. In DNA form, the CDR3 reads TGCGCCAGCAGCTCATTAGCGCTCCCAGATACGCAGTATTTT. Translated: CASSSLALPDTQYF.

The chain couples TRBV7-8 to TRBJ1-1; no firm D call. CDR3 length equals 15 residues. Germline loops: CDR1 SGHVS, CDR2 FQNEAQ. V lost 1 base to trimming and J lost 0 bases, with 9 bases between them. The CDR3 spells CASSLGGRMNTEAFF. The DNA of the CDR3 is TGTGCCAGCAGCTTAGGAGGCCGGATGAACACTGAAGCTTTCTTT.

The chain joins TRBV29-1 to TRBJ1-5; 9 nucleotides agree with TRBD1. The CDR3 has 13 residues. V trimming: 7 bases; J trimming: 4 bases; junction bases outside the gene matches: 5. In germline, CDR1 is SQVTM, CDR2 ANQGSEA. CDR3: CSAGQGPNQPQHF. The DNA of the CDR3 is TGCAGCGCAGGACAGGGGCCAAATCAGCCCCAGCATTTT.

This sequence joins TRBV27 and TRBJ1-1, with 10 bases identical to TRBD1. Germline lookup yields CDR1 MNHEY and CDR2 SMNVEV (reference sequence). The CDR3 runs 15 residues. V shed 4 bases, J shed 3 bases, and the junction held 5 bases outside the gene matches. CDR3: CASSSLGTGDTEAFF. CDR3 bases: TGTGCCAGCAGTTCCCTCGGGACAGGGGACACTGAAGCTTTCTTT.

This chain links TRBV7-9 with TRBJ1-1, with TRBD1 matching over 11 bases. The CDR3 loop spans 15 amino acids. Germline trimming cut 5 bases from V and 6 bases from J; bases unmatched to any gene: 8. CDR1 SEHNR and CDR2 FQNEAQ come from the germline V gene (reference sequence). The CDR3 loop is CASSAGTGGSSEAFF. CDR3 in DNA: TGTGCCAGCAGCGCCGGGACAGGGGGTTCTTCTGAAGCTTTCTTT.

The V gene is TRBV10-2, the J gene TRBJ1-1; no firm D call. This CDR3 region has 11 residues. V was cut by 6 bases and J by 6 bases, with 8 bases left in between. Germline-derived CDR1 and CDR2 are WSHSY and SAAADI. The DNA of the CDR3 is TGCGCCAGCAGGAGGTTTTCTGAAGCTTTCTTT. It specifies CASRRFSEAFF.

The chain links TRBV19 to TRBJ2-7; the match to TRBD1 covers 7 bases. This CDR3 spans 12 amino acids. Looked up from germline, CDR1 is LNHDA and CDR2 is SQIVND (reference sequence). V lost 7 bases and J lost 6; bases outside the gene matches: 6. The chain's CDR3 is CASKTGKSEQYF. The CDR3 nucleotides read TGTGCCAGTAAGACAGGGAAATCCGAGCAGTACTTC.

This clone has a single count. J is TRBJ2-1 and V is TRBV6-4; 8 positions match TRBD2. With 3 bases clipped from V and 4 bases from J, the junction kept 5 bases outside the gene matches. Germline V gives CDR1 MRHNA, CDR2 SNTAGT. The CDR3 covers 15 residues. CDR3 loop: CASSETSAIYNEQFF. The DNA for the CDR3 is TGTGCCAGCAGTGAGACTAGCGCTATATACAATGAGCAGTTCTTC.

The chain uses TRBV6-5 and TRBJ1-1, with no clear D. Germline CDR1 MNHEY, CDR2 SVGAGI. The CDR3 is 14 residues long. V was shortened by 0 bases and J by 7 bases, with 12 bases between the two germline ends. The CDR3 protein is CASSYSQAVVEAFF. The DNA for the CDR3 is TGTGCCAGCAGTTACTCCCAGGCCGTGGTTGAAGCTTTCTTT.

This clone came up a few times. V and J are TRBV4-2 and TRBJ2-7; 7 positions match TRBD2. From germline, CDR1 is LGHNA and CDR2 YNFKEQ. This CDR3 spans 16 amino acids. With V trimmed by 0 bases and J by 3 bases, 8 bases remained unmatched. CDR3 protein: CASSQDMAGEGYEQYF. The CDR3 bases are TGTGCCAGCAGCCAAGATATGGCGGGGGAGGGCTACGAGCAGTACTTC.

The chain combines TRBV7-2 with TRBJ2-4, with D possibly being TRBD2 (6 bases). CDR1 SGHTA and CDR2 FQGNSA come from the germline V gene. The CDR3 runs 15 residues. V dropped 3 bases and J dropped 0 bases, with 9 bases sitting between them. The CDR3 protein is CASSFPGEAKNIQYF. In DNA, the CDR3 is TGTGCCAGCAGCTTCCCGGGGGAAGCCAAAAACATTCAGTACTTC.

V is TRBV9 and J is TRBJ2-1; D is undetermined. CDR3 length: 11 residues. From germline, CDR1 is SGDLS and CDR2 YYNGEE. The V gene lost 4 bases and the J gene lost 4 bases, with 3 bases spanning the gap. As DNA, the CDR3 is TGTGCCAGCAGCCCGTACAATGAGCAGTTCTTC. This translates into CASSPYNEQFF.

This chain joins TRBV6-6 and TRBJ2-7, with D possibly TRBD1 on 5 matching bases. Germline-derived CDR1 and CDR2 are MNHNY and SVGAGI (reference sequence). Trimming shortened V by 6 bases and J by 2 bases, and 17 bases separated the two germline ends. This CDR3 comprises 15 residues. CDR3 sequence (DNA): TGTGCCAGCAGCTCCAAGGGGCAGGGTGCCTACGAGCAGTACTTC. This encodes CASSSKGQGAYEQYF.

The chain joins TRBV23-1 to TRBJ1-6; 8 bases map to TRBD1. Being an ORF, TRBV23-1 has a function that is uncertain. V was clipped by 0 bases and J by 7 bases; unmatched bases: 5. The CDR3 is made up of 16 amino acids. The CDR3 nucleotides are TGCGCCAGCAGTCAATCGGTGACAGGGGTAAATTCACCCCTCCACTTT. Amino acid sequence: CASSQSVTGVNSPLHF.

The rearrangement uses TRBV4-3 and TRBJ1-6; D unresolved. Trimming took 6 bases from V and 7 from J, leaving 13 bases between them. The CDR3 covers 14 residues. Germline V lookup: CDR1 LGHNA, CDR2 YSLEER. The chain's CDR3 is CASRNSLENSPLHF. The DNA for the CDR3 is TGCGCCAGCAGGAACTCGCTCGAGAATTCACCCCTCCACTTT.

CDR3 protein: CASSLSPTTNYGYTF. CDR3 in DNA: TGTGCCAGCAGCTTATCCCCAACTACTAACTATGGCTACACCTTC. V and J are TRBV11-2 and TRBJ1-2; D uncertain. Germline loops: CDR1 SGHAT, CDR2 FQNNGV. The CDR3 has 15 amino acids. Trimming stripped 2 bases from V and 0 bases from J, with 10 bases between.

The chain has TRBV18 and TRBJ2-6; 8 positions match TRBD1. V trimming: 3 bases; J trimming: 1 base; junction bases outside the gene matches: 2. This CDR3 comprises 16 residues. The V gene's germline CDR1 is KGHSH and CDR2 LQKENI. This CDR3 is CASSPQGASGANVLTF. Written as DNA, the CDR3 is TGTGCCAGCTCACCTCAGGGGGCGTCTGGGGCCAACGTCCTGACTTTC.

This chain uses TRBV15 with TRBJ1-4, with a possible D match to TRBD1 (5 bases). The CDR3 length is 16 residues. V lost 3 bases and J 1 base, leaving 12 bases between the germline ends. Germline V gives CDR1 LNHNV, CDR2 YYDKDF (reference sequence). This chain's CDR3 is CATSRRIQGTNEKLFF. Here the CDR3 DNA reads TGTGCCACCAGCAGGAGAATCCAGGGAACTAATGAAAAACTGTTTTTT.